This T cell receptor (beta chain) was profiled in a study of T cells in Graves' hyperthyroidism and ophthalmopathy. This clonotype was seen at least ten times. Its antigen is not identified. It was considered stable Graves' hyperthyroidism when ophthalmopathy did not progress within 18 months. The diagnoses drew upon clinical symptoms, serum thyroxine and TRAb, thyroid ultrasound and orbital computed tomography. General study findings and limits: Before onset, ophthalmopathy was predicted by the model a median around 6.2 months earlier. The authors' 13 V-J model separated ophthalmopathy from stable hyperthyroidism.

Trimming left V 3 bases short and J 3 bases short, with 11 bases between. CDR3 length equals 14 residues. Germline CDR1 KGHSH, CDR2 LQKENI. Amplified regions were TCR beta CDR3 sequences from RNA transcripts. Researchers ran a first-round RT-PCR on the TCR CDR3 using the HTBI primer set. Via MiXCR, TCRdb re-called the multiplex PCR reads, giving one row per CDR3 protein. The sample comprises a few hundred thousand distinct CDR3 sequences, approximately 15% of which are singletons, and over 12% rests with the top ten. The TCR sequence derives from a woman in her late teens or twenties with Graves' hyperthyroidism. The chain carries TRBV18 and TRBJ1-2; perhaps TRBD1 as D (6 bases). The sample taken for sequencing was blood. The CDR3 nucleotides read TGTGCCAGCTCACCGGGACATTATCACTATGGCTACACCTTC. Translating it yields CASSPGHYHYGYTF.